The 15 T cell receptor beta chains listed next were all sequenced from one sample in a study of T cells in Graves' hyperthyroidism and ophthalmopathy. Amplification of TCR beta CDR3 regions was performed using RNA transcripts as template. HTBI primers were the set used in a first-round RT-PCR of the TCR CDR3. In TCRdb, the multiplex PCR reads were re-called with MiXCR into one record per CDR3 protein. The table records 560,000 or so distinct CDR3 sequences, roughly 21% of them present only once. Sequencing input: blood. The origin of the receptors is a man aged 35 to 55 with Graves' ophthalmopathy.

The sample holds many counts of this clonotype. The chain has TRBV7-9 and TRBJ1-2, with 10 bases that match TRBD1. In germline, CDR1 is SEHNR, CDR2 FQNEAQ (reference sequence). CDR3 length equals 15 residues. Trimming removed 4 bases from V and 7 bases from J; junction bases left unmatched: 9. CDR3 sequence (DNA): TGTGCCAGCAGCTCTCCGACAGGGGGCGTGGGTGGCTACACCTTC. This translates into CASSSPTGGVGGYTF.

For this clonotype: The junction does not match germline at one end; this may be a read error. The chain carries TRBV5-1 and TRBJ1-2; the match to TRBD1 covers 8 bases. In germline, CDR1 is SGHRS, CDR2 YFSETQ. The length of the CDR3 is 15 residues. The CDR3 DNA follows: TGCGCCAGCAGCTTGGAACAGGGGGTACACTACGGCTACACCTTC. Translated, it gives CASSLEQGVHYGYTF.

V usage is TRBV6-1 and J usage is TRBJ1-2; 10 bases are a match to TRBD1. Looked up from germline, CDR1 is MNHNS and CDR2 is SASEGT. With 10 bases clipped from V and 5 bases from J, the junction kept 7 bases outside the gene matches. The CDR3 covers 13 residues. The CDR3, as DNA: TGTGCCACCAGGACAGGGGGACTTTATGGCTACACCTTC. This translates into CATRTGGLYGYTF.

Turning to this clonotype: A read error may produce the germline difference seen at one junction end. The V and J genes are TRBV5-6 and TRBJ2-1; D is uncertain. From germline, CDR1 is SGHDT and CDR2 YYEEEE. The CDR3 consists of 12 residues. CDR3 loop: CANSLWRSEQFF. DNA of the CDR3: TGTGCCAACAGCTTGTGGCGTAGTGAGCAGTTCTTC.

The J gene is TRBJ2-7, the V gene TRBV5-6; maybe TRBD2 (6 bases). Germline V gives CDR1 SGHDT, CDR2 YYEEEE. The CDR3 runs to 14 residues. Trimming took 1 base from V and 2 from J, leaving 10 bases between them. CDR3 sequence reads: CASSLRENPYEQYF. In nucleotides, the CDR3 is TGTGCCAGCAGCTTGCGGGAGAACCCCTACGAGCAGTACTTC.

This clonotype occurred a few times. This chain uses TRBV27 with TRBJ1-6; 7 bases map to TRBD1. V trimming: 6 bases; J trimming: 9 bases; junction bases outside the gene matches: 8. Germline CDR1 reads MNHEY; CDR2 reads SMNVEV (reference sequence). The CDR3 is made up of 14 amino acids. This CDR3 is CASRLRQGFSPLHF. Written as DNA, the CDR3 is TGTGCCAGCAGATTGAGACAGGGATTTTCACCCCTCCACTTT.

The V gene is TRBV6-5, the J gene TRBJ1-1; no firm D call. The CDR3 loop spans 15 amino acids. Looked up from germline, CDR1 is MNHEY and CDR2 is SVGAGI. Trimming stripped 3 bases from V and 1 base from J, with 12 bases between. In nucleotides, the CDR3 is TGTGCCAGCAGTTATGGAGGAAACCGGAACACTGAAGCTTTCTTT. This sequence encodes CASSYGGNRNTEAFF.

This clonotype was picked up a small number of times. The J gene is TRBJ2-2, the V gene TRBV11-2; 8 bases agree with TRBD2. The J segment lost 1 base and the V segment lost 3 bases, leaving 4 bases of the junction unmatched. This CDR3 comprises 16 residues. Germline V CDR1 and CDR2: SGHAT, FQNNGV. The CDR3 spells CASSFRLAWNTGELFF. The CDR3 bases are TGTGCCAGCAGCTTTAGACTAGCGTGGAACACCGGGGAGCTGTTTTTT.

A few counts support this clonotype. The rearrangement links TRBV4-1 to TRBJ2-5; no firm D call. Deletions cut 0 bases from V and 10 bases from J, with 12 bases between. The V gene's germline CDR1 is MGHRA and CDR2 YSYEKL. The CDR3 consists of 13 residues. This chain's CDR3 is CASSQEGLSDQYF. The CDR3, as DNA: TGCGCCAGCAGCCAAGAAGGGCTGTCCGACCAGTACTTC.

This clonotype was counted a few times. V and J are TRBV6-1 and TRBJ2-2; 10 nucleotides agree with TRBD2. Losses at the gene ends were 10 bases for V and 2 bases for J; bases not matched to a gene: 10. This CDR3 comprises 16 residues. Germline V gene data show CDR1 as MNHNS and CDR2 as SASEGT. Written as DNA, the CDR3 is TGTGCCACCCCGGGGGAGCGGGGGGGCAACACCGGGGAGCTGTTTTTT. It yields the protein CATPGERGGNTGELFF.

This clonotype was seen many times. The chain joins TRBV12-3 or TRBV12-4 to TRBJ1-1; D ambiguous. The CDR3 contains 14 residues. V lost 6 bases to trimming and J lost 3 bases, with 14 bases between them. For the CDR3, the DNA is TGTGCCAGCAGCCAGACCGAGAAGGACACTGAAGCTTTCTTT. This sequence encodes CASSQTEKDTEAFF.

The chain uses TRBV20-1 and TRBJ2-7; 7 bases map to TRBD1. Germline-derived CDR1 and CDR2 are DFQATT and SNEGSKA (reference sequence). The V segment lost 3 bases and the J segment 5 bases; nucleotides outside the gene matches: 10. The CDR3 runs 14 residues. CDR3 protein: CSASGQERSHEQYF. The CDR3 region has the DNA TGCAGTGCTAGTGGACAGGAAAGGTCGCACGAGCAGTACTTC.

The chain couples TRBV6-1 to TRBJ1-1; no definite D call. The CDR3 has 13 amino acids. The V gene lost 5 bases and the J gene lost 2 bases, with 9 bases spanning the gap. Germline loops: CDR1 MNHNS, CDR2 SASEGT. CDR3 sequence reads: CASSPPTNTEAFF. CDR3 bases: TGTGCCAGCAGTCCTCCCACCAACACTGAAGCTTTCTTT.

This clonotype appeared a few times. CDR3 bases: TGTGCCTGGAGTGTCGGACAGAGGCAGGGAAAACTGTTTTTT. Amino acid sequence: CAWSVGQRQGKLFF. J is TRBJ1-4 and V is TRBV30; tentatively, D is TRBD1 (6 bases). The CDR3 has 14 residues. Deletions cut 0 bases from V and 10 bases from J, with 15 bases between. Germline CDR1 is GTSNPN and CDR2 is SVGIG (reference sequence).

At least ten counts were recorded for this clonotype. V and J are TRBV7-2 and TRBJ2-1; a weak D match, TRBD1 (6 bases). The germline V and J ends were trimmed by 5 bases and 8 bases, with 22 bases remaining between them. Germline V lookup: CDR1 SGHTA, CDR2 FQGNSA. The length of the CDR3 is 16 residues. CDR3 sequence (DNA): TGTGCCAGCAGCGCCCCGGAGCACGGGGCAGGGGATGAGCAGTTCTTC. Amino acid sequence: CASSAPEHGAGDEQFF.